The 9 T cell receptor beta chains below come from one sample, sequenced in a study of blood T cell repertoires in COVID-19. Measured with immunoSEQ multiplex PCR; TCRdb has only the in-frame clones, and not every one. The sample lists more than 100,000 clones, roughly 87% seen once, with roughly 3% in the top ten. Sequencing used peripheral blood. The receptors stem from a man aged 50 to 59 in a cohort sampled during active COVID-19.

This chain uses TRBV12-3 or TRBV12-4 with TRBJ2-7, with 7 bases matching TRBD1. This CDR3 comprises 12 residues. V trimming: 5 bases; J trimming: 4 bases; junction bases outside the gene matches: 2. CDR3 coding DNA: TGTGCCAGCAGTAGACAGGGATACGAGCAGTACTTC. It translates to CASSRQGYEQYF.

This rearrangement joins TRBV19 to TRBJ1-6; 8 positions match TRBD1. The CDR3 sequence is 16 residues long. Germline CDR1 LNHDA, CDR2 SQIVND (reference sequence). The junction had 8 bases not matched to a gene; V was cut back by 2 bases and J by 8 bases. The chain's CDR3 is CASSISPTGEDSPLHF. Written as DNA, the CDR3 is TGTGCCAGTAGTATATCACCGACAGGGGAAGATTCACCCCTCCACTTT.

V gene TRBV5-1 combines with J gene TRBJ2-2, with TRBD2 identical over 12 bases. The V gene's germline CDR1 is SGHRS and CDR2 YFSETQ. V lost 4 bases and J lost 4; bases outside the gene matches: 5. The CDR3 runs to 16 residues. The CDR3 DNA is TGCGCCAGCAGCCAAGGGACTAGCGGGCCCACCGGGGAGCTGTTTTTT. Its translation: CASSQGTSGPTGELFF.

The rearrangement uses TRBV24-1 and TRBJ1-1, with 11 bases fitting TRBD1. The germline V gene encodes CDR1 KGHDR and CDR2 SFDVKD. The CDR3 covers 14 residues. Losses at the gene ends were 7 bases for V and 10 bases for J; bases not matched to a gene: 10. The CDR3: CATRGSGGQGAAFF. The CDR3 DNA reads TGTGCCACCAGAGGATCCGGTGGACAGGGGGCAGCTTTCTTT.

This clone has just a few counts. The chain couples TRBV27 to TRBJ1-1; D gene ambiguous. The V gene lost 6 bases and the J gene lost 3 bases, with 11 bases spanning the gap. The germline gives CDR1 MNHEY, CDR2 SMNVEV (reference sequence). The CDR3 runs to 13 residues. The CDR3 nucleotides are TGTGCCAGCAGGGAGATTGGCTACACTGAAGCTTTCTTT. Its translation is CASREIGYTEAFF.

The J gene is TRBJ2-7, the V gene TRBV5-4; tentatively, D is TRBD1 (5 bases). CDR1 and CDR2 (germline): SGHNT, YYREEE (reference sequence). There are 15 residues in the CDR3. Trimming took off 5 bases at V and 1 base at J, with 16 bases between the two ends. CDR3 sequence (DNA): TGTGCCAGCAGTCTCGGCAGGGCCAAGTCCTACGAGCAGTACTTC. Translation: CASSLGRAKSYEQYF.

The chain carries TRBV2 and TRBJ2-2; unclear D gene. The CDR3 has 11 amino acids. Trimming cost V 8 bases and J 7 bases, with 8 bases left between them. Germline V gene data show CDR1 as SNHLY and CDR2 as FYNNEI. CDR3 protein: CASGLFGELFF. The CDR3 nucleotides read TGTGCCAGCGGCCTGTTCGGGGAGCTGTTTTTT.

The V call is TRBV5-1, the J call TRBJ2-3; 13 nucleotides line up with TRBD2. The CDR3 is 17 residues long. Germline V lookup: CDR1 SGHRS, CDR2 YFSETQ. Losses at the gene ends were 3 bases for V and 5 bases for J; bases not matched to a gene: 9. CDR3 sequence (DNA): TGCGCCAGCAGCTCGGTACTAGCGGGGGGGCTGGGAGATACGCAGTATTTT. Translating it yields CASSSVLAGGLGDTQYF.

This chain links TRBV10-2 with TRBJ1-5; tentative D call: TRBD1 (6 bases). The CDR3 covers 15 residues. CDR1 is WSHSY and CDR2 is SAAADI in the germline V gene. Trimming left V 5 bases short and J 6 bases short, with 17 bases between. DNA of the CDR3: TGCGCCAGCAGTACTACAGGGTATTGGACTCAGCCCCAGCATTTT. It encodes CASSTTGYWTQPQHF.